The entry below describes one T cell receptor (beta chain). In the authors' workflow: Amplified reference gene primers provided the basis for estimating nucleated cell counts. Clones were read by immunoSEQ multiplex PCR, and TCRdb kept only the in-frame ones, dropping some. V, J and clone size derive from that table, while D and trimming were established from the DNA sequence. The data hold some 320,000 clones, with about 87% observed a single time. This specimen comes from a study of blood T cell repertoires in COVID-19. Overall study: PBMCs, B-cell-depleted T cells, or T cells provided the cDNA or gDNA that made up the material.

The germline V gene encodes CDR1 SGHVS and CDR2 FNYEAQ. Trimming stripped 4 bases from V and 5 bases from J, with 5 bases between. The CDR3 extends over 11 amino acids. Sequenced input: peripheral blood. The chain links TRBV7-6 to TRBJ2-5; no clear D. This receptor was identified in a woman between 50 and 59 years old who had recovered from COVID-19. The CDR3 here is CASSSMETQYF. DNA for the CDR3: TGTGCCAGCAGCTCCATGGAGACCCAGTACTTC.